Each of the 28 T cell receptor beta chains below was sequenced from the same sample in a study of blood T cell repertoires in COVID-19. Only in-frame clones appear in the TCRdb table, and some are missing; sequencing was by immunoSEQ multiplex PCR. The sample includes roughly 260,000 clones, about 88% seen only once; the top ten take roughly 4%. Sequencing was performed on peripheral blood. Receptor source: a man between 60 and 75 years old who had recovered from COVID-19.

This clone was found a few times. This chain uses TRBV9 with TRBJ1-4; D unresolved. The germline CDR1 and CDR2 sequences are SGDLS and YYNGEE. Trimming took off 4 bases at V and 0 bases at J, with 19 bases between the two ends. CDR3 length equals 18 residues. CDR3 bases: TGTGCCAGCAGCCCAACCCCCGCGGTCGGGACAACTAATGAAAAACTGTTTTTT. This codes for CASSPTPAVGTTNEKLFF.

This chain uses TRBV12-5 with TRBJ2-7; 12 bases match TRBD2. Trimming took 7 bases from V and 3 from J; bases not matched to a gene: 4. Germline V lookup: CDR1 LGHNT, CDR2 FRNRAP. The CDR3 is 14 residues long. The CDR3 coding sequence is TGTGCTAGTGCCCTAGCGGGGGGGGGCTACGAGCAGTACTTC. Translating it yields CASALAGGGYEQYF.

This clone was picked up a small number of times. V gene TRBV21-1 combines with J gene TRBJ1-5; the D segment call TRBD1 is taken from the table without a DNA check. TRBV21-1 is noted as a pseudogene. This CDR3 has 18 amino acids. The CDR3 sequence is CASSKGTGNNSSNQPQHF. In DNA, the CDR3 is TGTGCCAGCAGCAAAGGGACAGGGAACAATAGTAGCAATCAGCCCCAGCATTTT.

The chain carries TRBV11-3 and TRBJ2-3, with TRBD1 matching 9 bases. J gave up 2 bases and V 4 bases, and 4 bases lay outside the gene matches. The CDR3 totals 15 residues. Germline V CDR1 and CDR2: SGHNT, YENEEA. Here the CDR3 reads CASSSGTGFTDTQYF. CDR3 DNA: TGTGCCAGCAGCTCCGGGACAGGGTTCACAGATACGCAGTATTTT.

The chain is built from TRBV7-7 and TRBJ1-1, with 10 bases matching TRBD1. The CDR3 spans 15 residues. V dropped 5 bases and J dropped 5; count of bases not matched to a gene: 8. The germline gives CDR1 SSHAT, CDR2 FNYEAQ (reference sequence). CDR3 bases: TGTGCCAGCAGCCCCCGGACAGGGGGGAGTACTGAAGCTTTCTTT. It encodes CASSPRTGGSTEAFF.

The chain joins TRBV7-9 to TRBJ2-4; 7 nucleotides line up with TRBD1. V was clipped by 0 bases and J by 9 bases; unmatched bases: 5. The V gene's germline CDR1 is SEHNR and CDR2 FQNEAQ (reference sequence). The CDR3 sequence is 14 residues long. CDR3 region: CASSLAQQGSIQYF. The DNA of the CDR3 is TGTGCCAGCAGCTTAGCGCAACAGGGGTCCATTCAGTACTTC.

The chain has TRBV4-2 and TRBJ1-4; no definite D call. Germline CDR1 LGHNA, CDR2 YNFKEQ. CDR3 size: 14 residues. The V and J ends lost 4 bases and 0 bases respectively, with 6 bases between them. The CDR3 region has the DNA TGTGCCAGCAGCCTCCGGGCAACTAATGAAAAACTGTTTTTT. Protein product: CASSLRATNEKLFF.

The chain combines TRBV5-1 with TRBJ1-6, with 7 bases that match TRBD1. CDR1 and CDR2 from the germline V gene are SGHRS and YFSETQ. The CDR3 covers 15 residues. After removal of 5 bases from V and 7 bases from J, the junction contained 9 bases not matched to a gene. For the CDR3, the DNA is TGCGCCAGCAGTACGGGGACAGACAGCAATTCACCCCTCCACTTT. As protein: CASSTGTDSNSPLHF.

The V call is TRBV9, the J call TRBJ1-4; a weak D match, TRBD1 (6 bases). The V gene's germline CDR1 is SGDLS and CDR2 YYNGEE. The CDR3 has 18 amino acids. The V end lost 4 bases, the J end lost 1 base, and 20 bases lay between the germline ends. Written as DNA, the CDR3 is TGTGCCAGCAGCCCGAGACTTCGGGACACTCGAACTAATGAAAAACTGTTTTTT. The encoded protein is CASSPRLRDTRTNEKLFF.

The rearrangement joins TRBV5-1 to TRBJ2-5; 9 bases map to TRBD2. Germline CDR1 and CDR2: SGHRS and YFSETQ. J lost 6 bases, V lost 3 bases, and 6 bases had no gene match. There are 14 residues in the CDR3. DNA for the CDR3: TGCGCCAGCAGCTCAATTAGCGGGGGAAAGACCCAGTACTTC. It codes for CASSSISGGKTQYF.

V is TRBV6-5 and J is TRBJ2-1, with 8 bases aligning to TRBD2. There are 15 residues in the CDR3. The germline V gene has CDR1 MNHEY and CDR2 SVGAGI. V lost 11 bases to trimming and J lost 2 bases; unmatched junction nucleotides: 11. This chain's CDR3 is CAGMRLAGAYNEQFF. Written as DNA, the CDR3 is TGTGCCGGGATGAGGCTAGCGGGCGCCTACAATGAGCAGTTCTTC.

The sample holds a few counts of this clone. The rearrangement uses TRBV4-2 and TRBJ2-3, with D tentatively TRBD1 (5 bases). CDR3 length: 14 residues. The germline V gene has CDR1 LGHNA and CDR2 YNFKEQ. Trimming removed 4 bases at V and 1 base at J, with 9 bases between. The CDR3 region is CASSRSTGTDTQYF. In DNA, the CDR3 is TGTGCCAGCAGCCGGTCGACAGGCACAGATACGCAGTATTTT.

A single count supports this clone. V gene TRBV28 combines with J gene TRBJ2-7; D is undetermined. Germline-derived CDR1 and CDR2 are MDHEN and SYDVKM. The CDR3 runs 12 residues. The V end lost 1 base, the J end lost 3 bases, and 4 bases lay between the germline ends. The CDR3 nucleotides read TGTGCCAGCAGTTTATCCCTCTACGAGCAGTACTTC. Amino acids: CASSLSLYEQYF.

The chain's CDR3 is CASSQDWTGGYEQYF. As DNA, the CDR3 is TGCGCCAGCAGCCAAGATTGGACAGGGGGCTACGAGCAGTACTTC. The genes are TRBV4-1 and TRBJ2-7, with 10 positions matching TRBD1. The CDR3 extends over 15 amino acids. Unmatched junction bases numbered 2, after V lost 0 bases and J lost 3 bases. Germline V CDR1 and CDR2: MGHRA, YSYEKL.

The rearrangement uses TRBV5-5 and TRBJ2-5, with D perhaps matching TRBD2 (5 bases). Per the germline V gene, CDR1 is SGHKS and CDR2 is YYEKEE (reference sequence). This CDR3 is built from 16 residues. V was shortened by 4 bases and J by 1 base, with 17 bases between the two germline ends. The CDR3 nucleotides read TGTGCCAGCAGCCCAAAAGGACTGTCCCTCCAAGAGACCCAGTACTTC. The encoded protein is CASSPKGLSLQETQYF.

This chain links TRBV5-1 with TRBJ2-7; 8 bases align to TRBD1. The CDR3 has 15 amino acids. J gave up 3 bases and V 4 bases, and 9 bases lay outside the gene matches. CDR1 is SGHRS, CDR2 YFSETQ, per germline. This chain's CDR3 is CASSERQGTNYEQYF. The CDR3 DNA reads TGCGCCAGCAGCGAACGACAGGGGACAAACTACGAGCAGTACTTC.

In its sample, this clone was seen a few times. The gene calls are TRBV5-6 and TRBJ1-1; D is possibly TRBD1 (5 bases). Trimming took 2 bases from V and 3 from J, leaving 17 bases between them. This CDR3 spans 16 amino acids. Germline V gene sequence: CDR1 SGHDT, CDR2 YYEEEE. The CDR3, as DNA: TGTGCCAGCAGCTTCCGTCAGGGCGGATGGTACACTGAAGCTTTCTTT. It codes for CASSFRQGGWYTEAFF.

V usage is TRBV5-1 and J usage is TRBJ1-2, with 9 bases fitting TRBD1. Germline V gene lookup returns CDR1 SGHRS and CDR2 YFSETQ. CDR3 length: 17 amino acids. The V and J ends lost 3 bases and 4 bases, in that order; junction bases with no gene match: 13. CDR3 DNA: TGCGCCAGCAGCTCCGGGACAGGGCTGGGGTCTAGCTATGGCTACACCTTC. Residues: CASSSGTGLGSSYGYTF.

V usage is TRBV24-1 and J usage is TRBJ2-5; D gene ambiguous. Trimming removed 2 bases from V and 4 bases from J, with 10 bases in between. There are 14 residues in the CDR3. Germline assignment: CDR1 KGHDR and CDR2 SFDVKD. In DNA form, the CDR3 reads TGTGCCACCAGTGATTACGAGTTCCCAGAGACCCAGTACTTC. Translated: CATSDYEFPETQYF.

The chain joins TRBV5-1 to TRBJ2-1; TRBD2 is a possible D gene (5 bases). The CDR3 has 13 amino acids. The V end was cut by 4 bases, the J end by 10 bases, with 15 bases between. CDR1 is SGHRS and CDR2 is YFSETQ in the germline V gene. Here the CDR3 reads CASSPSGSGEQFF. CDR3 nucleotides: TGCGCCAGCAGCCCGAGCGGCAGTGGAGAGCAGTTCTTC.

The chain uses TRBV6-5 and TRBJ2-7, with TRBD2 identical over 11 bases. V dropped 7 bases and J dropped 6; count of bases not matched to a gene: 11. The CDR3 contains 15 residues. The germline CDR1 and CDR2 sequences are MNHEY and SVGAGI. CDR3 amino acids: CASTSSGGALGEQYF. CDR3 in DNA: TGTGCCAGCACCAGTAGCGGGGGGGCCTTGGGCGAGCAGTACTTC.

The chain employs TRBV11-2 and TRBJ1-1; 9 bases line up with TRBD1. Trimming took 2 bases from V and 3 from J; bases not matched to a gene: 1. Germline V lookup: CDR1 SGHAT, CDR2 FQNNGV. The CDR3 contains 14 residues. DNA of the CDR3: TGTGCCAGCAGCTTAACAGGGGGCTACACTGAAGCTTTCTTT. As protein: CASSLTGGYTEAFF.

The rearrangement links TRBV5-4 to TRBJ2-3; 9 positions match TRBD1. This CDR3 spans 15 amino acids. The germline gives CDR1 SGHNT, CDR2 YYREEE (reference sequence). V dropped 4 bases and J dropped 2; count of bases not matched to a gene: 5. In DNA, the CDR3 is TGTGCCAGCAGCGGGAGGACAGGGGTCACAGATACGCAGTATTTT. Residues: CASSGRTGVTDTQYF. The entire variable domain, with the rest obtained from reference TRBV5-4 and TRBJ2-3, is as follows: ETGVTQSPTHLIKTRGQQVTLRCSSQSGHNTVSWYQQALGQGPQFIFQYYREEENGRGNFPPRFSGLQFPNYSSELNVNALELDDSALYLCASSGRTGVTDTQYFGPGTRLTVL.

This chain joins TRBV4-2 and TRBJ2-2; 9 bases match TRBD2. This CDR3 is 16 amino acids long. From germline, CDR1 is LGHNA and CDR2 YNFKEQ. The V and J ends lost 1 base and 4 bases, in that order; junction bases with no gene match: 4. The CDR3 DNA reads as TGTGCCAGCAGCCAAGGACTAGCGGAACGCACCGGGGAGCTGTTTTTT. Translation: CASSQGLAERTGELFF.

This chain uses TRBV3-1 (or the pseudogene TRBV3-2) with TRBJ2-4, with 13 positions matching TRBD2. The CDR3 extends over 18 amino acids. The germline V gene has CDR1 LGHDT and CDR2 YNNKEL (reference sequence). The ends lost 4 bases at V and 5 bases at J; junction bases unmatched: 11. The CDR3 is CASSLGLAGAFRENIQYF. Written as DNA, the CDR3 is TGTGCCAGCAGCCTTGGACTAGCGGGGGCCTTTCGTGAAAACATTCAGTACTTC.

The CDR3 nucleotides are TGCGCCAGCAGCCGAGATAGCGGGGGGAGTATCGATGAGCAGTTCTTC. Its translation: CASSRDSGGSIDEQFF. The chain combines TRBV4-1 with TRBJ2-1, with 10 positions matching TRBD2. In germline, CDR1 is MGHRA, CDR2 YSYEKL. This CDR3 comprises 16 residues. V trimming: 4 bases; J trimming: 8 bases; junction bases outside the gene matches: 11.

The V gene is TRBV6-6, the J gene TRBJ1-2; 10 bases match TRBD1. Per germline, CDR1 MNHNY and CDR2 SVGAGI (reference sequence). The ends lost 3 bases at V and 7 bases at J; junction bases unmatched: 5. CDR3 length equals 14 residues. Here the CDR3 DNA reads TGTGCCAGCAGTTATGGTCGGGACAGGGGTGGCTACACCTTC. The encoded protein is CASSYGRDRGGYTF.

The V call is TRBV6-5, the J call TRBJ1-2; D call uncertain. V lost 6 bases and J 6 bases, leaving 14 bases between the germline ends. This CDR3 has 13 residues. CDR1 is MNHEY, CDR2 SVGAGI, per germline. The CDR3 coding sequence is TGTGCCAGCAGCCCCCTGAGGGTCGATGGCTACACCTTC. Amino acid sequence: CASSPLRVDGYTF.